This TCR beta chain originates from a study of blood T cell repertoires in COVID-19. Study-level background: From T cells, B-cell-depleted T cells, or PBMCs came the material, which was cDNA or gDNA.

Germline values: CDR1 LGHNA, CDR2 YNFKEQ. This CDR3 region has 18 residues. The V and J ends lost 0 bases and 2 bases, in that order; junction bases with no gene match: 13. In the authors' methods: Estimates of nucleated cell counts were drawn from the amplification of reference gene primers. The assay was immunoSEQ multiplex PCR, and TCRdb's table has in-frame clones only and misses some. Clone size and V and J calls were adopted from that table, with D and trimming inferred from the DNA. This table has roughly 260,000 clones, approximately 89% appearing once. This clone was counted only a few times.

V gene TRBV4-2 combines with J gene TRBJ2-7; 7 nucleotides line up with TRBD2. The receptor was isolated from a woman aged 50 to 60 with acute or convalescent COVID-19. The specimen was peripheral blood. CDR3 DNA: TGTGCCAGCAGCCAAGAGAAGGCGGGCGGGAGAGTCGCCTACGAGCAGTACTTC. It is translated as CASSQEKAGGRVAYEQYF.